Shown below are 21 T cell receptor beta chains from a single sample sequenced in a study of T cells in Graves' hyperthyroidism and ophthalmopathy. Researchers amplified the TCR beta CDR3 regions from RNA transcripts. HTBI primers drove first-round RT-PCR of the TCR CDR3. TCRdb reprocessed the multiplex PCR reads with MiXCR, giving one entry per CDR3 protein. The profile shows a few hundred thousand distinct CDR3 sequences, 46% of them singletons. Sequenced sample: peripheral blood or thyroid tissue (not recorded which). All receptors come from a young woman with Graves' hyperthyroidism.

This clonotype appeared a few times. The chain is built from TRBV20-1 and TRBJ1-5; tentatively, D is TRBD1 (5 bases). CDR3 size: 14 residues. Trimming cost V 4 bases and J 7 bases, with 17 bases left between them. Germline-derived CDR1 and CDR2 are DFQATT and SNEGSKA (reference sequence). The CDR3 loop is CSANAGGPGQPQHF. Written as DNA, the CDR3 is TGCAGTGCTAACGCCGGGGGACCAGGACAGCCCCAGCATTTT.

The sample holds many counts of this clonotype. This rearrangement joins TRBV29-1 to TRBJ2-7; TRBD2 matches 7 bases. The CDR3 loop spans 13 amino acids. Germline lookup yields CDR1 SQVTM and CDR2 ANQGSEA. Trimming cost V 4 bases and J 7 bases; bases outside gene matches: 10. CDR3 amino acids: CSVAGGRYAEQYF. The CDR3 DNA reads TGCAGCGTTGCGGGAGGACGATACGCGGAGCAGTACTTC.

The chain is built from TRBV10-3 and TRBJ1-6, with D unclear. V gave up 3 bases and J gave up 7 bases, with 7 bases separating them. The CDR3 runs to 13 residues. The germline V gene encodes CDR1 ENHRY and CDR2 SYGVKD. The CDR3 region has the DNA TGTGCCATCAGTGAAGTAGCGAATTCACCCCTCCACTTT. It translates to CAISEVANSPLHF.

This sequence joins TRBV7-9 and TRBJ2-5, with D uncertain. The CDR3 runs to 17 residues. Germline assignment: CDR1 SEHNR and CDR2 FQNEAQ (reference sequence). Trimming pared 1 base from V and 2 bases from J, leaving 17 bases between. As DNA, the CDR3 is TGTGCCAGCAGCTTAGACCGGCGTGTGGCAGTTCAAGAGACCCAGTACTTC. This translates into CASSLDRRVAVQETQYF.

The chain employs TRBV2 and TRBJ1-4, with unresolved D. The V and J ends lost 1 base and 1 base respectively, with 4 bases between them. CDR3 length: 14 amino acids. CDR1 SNHLY and CDR2 FYNNEI come from the germline V gene. CDR3 in amino acids: CASSEVGTNEKLFF. The CDR3 DNA reads TGTGCCAGCAGTGAAGTTGGAACTAATGAAAAACTGTTTTTT. The complete variable domain, with remaining parts taken from reference TRBV2 and TRBJ1-4, reads EPEVTQTPSHQVTQMGQEVILRCVPISNHLYFYWYRQILGQKVEFLVSFYNNEISEKSEIFDDQFSVERPDGSNFTLKIRSTKLEDSAMYFCASSEVGTNEKLFFGSGTQLSVL.

This chain uses TRBV20-1 with TRBJ2-7; weak D call: TRBD1 (6 bases). From germline, CDR1 is DFQATT and CDR2 SNEGSKA (reference sequence). Trimming took 2 bases from V and 2 from J, leaving 16 bases between them. The CDR3 sequence is 15 residues long. The CDR3 coding sequence is TGCAGTGCTAGACCAACCCCCGGGACAACCTACGAGCAGTACTTC. Translation: CSARPTPGTTYEQYF.

As for this clonotype: With a much larger clone just one base away, this may be a read error. The CDR3 region has the DNA TGTGCCAGCAGCTTTGAGGCAGGAGGTGGCTACACCTTC. Translation gives CASSFEAGGGYTF. This rearrangement joins TRBV7-9 to TRBJ1-2; D gene unclear. This CDR3 contains 13 residues. Germline V gene sequence: CDR1 SEHNR, CDR2 FQNEAQ (reference sequence). V was clipped by 3 bases and J by 7 bases, with 12 bases between them.

This clonotype was seen a few times. The CDR3 is CSVEDVRGGPYHEQYF. CDR3 nucleotide sequence: TGCAGCGTTGAAGATGTTAGGGGGGGACCCTACCACGAGCAGTACTTC. The J gene is TRBJ2-7, the V gene TRBV29-1, with D tentatively TRBD2 (7 bases). This CDR3 contains 16 residues. With 0 bases removed from V and 5 bases from J, the gap between germline ends came to 20 bases. From germline, CDR1 is SQVTM and CDR2 ANQGSEA.

This clonotype came up a few times. The DNA of the CDR3 is TGTGCCAGCAGCCGAGATCCGGGACCGCTCTTGGCCCAGCATTTT. Translating it yields CASSRDPGPLLAQHF. This rearrangement joins TRBV7-2 to TRBJ1-5; the D gene is possibly TRBD1 (5 bases). Germline V gene data show CDR1 as SGHTA and CDR2 as FQGNSA. CDR3 length: 15 residues. The V end was cut by 5 bases, the J end by 11 bases, with 22 bases between.

The CDR3 sequence is CASSSRGDSQETQYF. The CDR3 DNA sequence: TGTGCCAGCAGTAGCAGGGGCGACTCTCAAGAGACCCAGTACTTC. J is TRBJ2-5 and V is TRBV5-4; TRBD1 is a possible D gene (6 bases). V lost 5 bases and J 2 bases, leaving 16 bases between the germline ends. This CDR3 has 15 amino acids. Per germline, CDR1 SGHNT and CDR2 YYREEE (reference sequence).

The V and J genes are TRBV7-8 and TRBJ1-1; tentative D call: TRBD1 (6 bases). Trimming left V 7 bases short and J 1 base short, with 13 bases between. CDR3 length: 14 residues. Germline CDR1 reads SGHVS; CDR2 reads FQNEAQ. The CDR3 sequence is CASTSGASNTEAFF. The CDR3 nucleotides read TGTGCCAGCACCTCAGGGGCTTCGAACACTGAAGCTTTCTTT. The whole variable domain, remainder taken from reference TRBV7-8 and TRBJ1-1, is GAGVSQSPRYKVAKRGQDVALRCDPISGHVSLFWYQQALGQGPEFLTYFQNEAQLDKSGLPSDRFFAERPEGSVSTLKIQRTQQEDSAVYLCASTSGASNTEAFFGQGTRLTVV.

The CDR3 sequence: CASSLTRDRGYEQYF. CDR3 nucleotides: TGTGCCAGCAGCTTAACCCGGGACAGGGGTTACGAGCAGTACTTC. The V and J genes are TRBV7-9 and TRBJ2-7; 10 nucleotides line up with TRBD1. The CDR3 loop spans 15 amino acids. Trimming took 2 bases from V and 4 from J; bases not matched to a gene: 5. Germline V gives CDR1 SEHNR, CDR2 FQNEAQ (reference sequence).

V and J are TRBV2 and TRBJ2-1; D is uncertain. Germline assignment: CDR1 SNHLY and CDR2 FYNNEI. This CDR3 region has 11 residues. The germline V and J ends were trimmed by 6 bases and 5 bases, with 5 bases remaining between them. CDR3 sequence reads: CASSRHNEQFF. The CDR3 nucleotides read TGTGCCAGCAGCAGACACAATGAGCAGTTCTTC.

The genes are TRBV7-9 and TRBJ1-1; possible D gene TRBD1, 5 bases. CDR3 length equals 14 residues. Trimming removed 6 bases at V and 10 bases at J, with 21 bases between. The germline CDR1 and CDR2 sequences are SEHNR and FQNEAQ (reference sequence). CDR3 sequence (DNA): TGTGCCAGCAGTTCCCCGGACCTTCTCGGGGGAGCTTTCTTT. It yields the protein CASSSPDLLGGAFF.

This chain joins TRBV5-1 and TRBJ2-2; D uncertain. This CDR3 contains 15 residues. The germline V gene encodes CDR1 SGHRS and CDR2 YFSETQ. Trimming removed 1 base from V and 0 bases from J, with 7 bases in between. The CDR3 DNA reads TGCGCCAGCAGCTTGAACGGTCCGAACACCGGGGAGCTGTTTTTT. This sequence encodes CASSLNGPNTGELFF. Looking up the rest from reference TRBV5-1 and TRBJ2-2 gives the full variable domain: KAGVTQTPRYLIKTRGQQVTLSCSPISGHRSVSWYQQTPGQGLQFLFEYFSETQRNKGNFPGRFSGRQFSNSRSEMNVSTLELGDSALYLCASSLNGPNTGELFFGEGSRLTVL.

With respect to this clonotype: One base away lies a much larger clone, so this may be a sequencing read error. The J gene is TRBJ1-2, the V gene TRBV29-1; tentatively, D is TRBD1 (5 bases). This CDR3 spans 14 amino acids. V was cut by 7 bases and J by 0 bases, with 15 bases left in between. The germline CDR1 and CDR2 sequences are SQVTM and ANQGSEA. The CDR3 region is CSASDNMANYGYTF. DNA of the CDR3: TGCAGCGCCTCGGACAACATGGCTAACTATGGCTACACCTTC.

This clonotype turned up a few times. V and J are TRBV6-1 and TRBJ1-6, with a possible D match to TRBD1 (6 bases). The germline CDR1 and CDR2 sequences are MNHNS and SASEGT. V lost 1 base and J lost 10, with 17 bases in between. The CDR3 has 16 amino acids. The CDR3 reads CASSEVWAGEGSPLHF. CDR3 bases: TGTGCCAGCAGTGAAGTTTGGGCAGGGGAAGGCTCACCCCTCCACTTT.

This clonotype was found once. This may stem from a read error, because a much larger clone lies one nucleotide away. The chain uses TRBV10-3 and TRBJ1-1; D unresolved. The CDR3 is 13 residues long. V was shortened by 10 bases and J by 4 bases, with 16 bases between the two germline ends. Germline V CDR1 and CDR2: ENHRY, SYGVKD. The CDR3 is CATSTRVSTEAFF. CDR3 DNA sequence: TGTGCCACCTCGACAAGAGTGAGCACTGAAGCTTTCTTT.

Details on this clonotype: A read error may explain this, as a much larger clone is one base away. The chain recombines TRBV7-2 with TRBJ1-1; 8 bases align to TRBD1. Trimming removed 11 bases from V and 7 bases from J; junction bases left unmatched: 9. The V gene's germline CDR1 is SGHTA and CDR2 FQGNSA. The CDR3 runs to 12 residues. Written as DNA, the CDR3 is TGTGCCCCAAAGGACAGGGCCGATGAAGCTTTCTTT. Its translation: CAPKDRADEAFF.

V is TRBV11-3 and J is TRBJ1-4, with TRBD1 as a possible D gene (5 bases). This CDR3 is 14 amino acids long. Per germline, CDR1 SGHNT and CDR2 YENEEA. V dropped 3 bases and J dropped 5 bases, with 10 bases sitting between them. CDR3 in amino acids: CASSFRGMNEKLFF. The CDR3 DNA reads TGTGCCAGCAGCTTCCGGGGGATGAATGAAAAACTGTTTTTT.

The rearrangement joins TRBV11-2 to TRBJ2-1; D gene uncertain. V lost 5 bases to trimming and J lost 8 bases, with 10 bases between them. There are 12 residues in the CDR3. Per the germline V gene, CDR1 is SGHAT and CDR2 is FQNNGV. Here the CDR3 DNA reads TGTGCCAGCAGCCCCCAGCCCGATGAGCAGTTCTTC. This encodes CASSPQPDEQFF. Together with reference TRBV11-2 and TRBJ2-1, the CDR3 gives the full variable domain: EAGVAQSPRYKIIEKRQSVAFWCNPISGHATLYWYQQILGQGPKLLIQFQNNGVVDDSQLPKDRFSAERLKGVDSTLKIQPAKLEDSAVYLCASSPQPDEQFFGPGTRLTVL.